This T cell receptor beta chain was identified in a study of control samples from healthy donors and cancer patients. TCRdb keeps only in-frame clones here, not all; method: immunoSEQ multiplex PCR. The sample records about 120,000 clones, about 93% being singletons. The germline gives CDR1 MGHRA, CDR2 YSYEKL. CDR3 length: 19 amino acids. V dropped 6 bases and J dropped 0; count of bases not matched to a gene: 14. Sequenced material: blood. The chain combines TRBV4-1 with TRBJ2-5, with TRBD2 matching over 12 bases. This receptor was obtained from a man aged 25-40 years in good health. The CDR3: CASRLTPGLAGRYQETQYF. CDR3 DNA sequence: TGCGCCAGCAGGCTAACCCCGGGACTAGCGGGTCGGTACCAAGAGACCCAGTACTTC.